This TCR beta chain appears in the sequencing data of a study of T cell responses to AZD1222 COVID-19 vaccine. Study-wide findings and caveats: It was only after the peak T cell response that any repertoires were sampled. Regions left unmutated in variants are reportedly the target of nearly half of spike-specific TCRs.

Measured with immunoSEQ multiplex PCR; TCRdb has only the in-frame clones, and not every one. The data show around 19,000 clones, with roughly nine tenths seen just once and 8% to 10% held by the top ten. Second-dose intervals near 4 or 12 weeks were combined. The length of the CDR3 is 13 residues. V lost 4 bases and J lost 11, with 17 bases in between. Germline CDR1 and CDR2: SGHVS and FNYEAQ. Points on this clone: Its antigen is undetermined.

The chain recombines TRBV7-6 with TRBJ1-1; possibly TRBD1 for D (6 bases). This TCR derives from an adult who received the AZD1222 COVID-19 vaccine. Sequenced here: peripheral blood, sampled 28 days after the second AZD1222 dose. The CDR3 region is CASSSGEGKRAFF. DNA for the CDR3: TGTGCCAGCAGCTCAGGGGAGGGCAAGCGGGCTTTCTTT.